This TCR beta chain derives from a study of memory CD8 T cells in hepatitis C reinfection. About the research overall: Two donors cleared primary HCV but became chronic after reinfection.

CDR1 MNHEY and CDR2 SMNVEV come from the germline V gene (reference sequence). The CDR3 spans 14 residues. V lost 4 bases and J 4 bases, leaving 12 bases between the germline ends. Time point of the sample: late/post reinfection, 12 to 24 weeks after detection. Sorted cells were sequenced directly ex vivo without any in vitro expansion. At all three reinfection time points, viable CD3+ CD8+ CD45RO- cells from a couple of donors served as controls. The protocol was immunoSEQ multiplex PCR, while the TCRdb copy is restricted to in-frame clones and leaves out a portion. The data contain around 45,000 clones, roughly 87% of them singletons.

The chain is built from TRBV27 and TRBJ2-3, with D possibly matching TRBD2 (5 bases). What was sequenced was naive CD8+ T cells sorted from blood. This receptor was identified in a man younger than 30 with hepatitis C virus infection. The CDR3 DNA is TGTGCCAGCAGTTCTGGACTGGCCCCAGATACGCAGTATTTT. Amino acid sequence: CASSSGLAPDTQYF.